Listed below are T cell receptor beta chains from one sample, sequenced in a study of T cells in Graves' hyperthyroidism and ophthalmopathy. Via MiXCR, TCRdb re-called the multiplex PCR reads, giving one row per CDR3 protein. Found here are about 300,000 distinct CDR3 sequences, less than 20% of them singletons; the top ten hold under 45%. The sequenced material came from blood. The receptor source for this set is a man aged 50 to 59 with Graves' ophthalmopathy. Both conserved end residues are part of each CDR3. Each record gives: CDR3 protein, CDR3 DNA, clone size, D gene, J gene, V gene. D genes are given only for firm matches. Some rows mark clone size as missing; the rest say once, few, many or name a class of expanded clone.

CDR3: CASSLYPGLEAFF
DNA: TGTGCCAGCAGCCTTTATCCGGGCCTTGAAGCTTTCTTT
size: many
D: NA
J: TRBJ1-1
V: TRBV11-3

CDR3: CASSLAGTPPRDEQFF
DNA: TGTGCCAGCAGCTTAGCCGGGACTCCACCGAGAGATGAGCAGTTCTTC
size: few
D: NA
J: TRBJ2-1
V: TRBV7-2

CDR3: CASSLDLAGANVLTF
DNA: TGTGCCAGCAGCCTTGACCTTGCTGGGGCCAACGTCCTGACTTTC
size: many
D: NA
J: TRBJ2-6
V: TRBV6-2/TRBV6-3

CDR3: CASGRYGTATYEQYF
DNA: TGTGCCAGCGGGAGGTACGGGACAGCAACCTACGAGCAGTACTTC
size: NA
D: NA
J: TRBJ2-7
V: TRBV2

CDR3: CASRPTRTGGYTF
DNA: TGTGCCAGCAGGCCTACACGGACGGGGGGCTACACCTTC
size: NA
D: NA
J: TRBJ1-2
V: TRBV6-1

CDR3: CASSSRGPGELFF
DNA: TGTGCCAGCAGTTCCAGGGGGCCCGGGGAGCTGTTTTTT
size: many
D: TRBD1
J: TRBJ2-2
V: TRBV12-3/TRBV12-4

CDR3: CSAMTGTRNQPQHF
DNA: TGCAGTGCTATGACAGGGACTCGAAATCAGCCCCAGCATTTT
size: NA
D: TRBD1
J: TRBJ1-5
V: TRBV20-1

CDR3: CASSLSSTLGEKLFF
DNA: TGTGCCAGCAGTCTCTCCTCGACCCTAGGGGAAAAACTGTTTTTT
size: NA
D: NA
J: TRBJ1-4
V: TRBV27

CDR3: CASRRGQVSGNTIYF
DNA: TGTGCCAGCAGGCGGGGACAAGTCTCTGGAAACACCATATATTTT
size: few
D: NA
J: TRBJ1-3
V: TRBV28

CDR3: CAISERSSGYIF
DNA: TGTGCCATCAGTGAGAGGAGTTCTGGCTACATCTTC
size: NA
D: NA
J: TRBJ1-2
V: TRBV10-3

CDR3: CASVDNGEYQETQYF
DNA: TGTGCCAGCGTCGACAACGGGGAATACCAAGAGACCCAGTACTTC
size: few
D: NA
J: TRBJ2-5
V: TRBV6-2/TRBV6-3

CDR3: CASRSGNYYEQFF
DNA: TGTGCCAGCAGGAGCGGGAACTACTACGAGCAGTTCTTC
size: NA
D: TRBD2
J: TRBJ2-1
V: TRBV6-1

CDR3: CASSSISTGGGETQYF
DNA: TGTGCCAGCAGTTCCATTTCGACAGGGGGCGGGGAGACCCAGTACTTC
size: few
D: TRBD1
J: TRBJ2-5
V: TRBV28

CDR3: CASSRPISGSADTQYF
DNA: TGTGCCAGCAGTCGACCAATTAGCGGGTCCGCAGATACGCAGTATTTT
size: NA
D: TRBD2
J: TRBJ2-3
V: TRBV27

CDR3: CASSYYQGEWEQYF
DNA: TGTGCCAGCAGTTACTATCAGGGAGAGTGGGAGCAGTACTTC
size: few
D: NA
J: TRBJ2-7
V: TRBV6-5

CDR3: CSVAGQPPAREQYF
DNA: TGCAGCGTTGCGGGACAGCCCCCAGCTCGAGAGCAGTACTTC
size: many
D: TRBD1
J: TRBJ2-7
V: TRBV29-1

CDR3: CASSRLYPSNQPQHF
DNA: TGTGCCAGCAGCCGACTGTACCCTAGCAATCAGCCCCAGCATTTT
size: many
D: NA
J: TRBJ1-5
V: TRBV2

CDR3: CASNGNREDQPQHF
DNA: TGTGCCAGCAACGGAAACAGGGAGGATCAGCCCCAGCATTTT
size: NA
D: NA
J: TRBJ1-5
V: TRBV28

CDR3: CASSEGERASSYNEQFF
DNA: TGTGCCAGCAGCGAAGGGGAGAGGGCAAGCTCCTACAATGAGCAGTTCTTC
size: few
D: NA
J: TRBJ2-1
V: TRBV9

CDR3: CASSVGWTHNEQFF
DNA: TGTGCCAGCAGCGTAGGGTGGACCCACAATGAGCAGTTCTTC
size: few
D: NA
J: TRBJ2-1
V: TRBV9

CDR3: CASSQVENEQFF
DNA: TGTGCCAGCAGCCAAGTCGAGAATGAGCAGTTCTTC
size: many
D: NA
J: TRBJ2-1
V: TRBV3-1

CDR3: CASSLFVSETQYF
DNA: TGTGCCAGCAGCTTATTTGTGTCAGAGACCCAGTACTTC
size: many
D: NA
J: TRBJ2-5
V: TRBV7-3

CDR3: CSAGLAGSGDTQYF
DNA: TGCAGTGCTGGACTAGCGGGATCAGGGGATACGCAGTATTTT
size: many
D: TRBD2
J: TRBJ2-3
V: TRBV20-1

CDR3: CASSLPGRHSGANVLTF
DNA: TGTGCCAGCAGTCTTCCCGGACGGCACTCTGGGGCCAACGTCCTGACTTTC
size: NA
D: NA
J: TRBJ2-6
V: TRBV28

CDR3: CASSLGGNFEQFF
DNA: TGTGCCAGCAGTTTAGGGGGGAACTTTGAGCAGTTCTTC
size: few
D: NA
J: TRBJ2-1
V: TRBV28

CDR3: CASSPRVLAGEIPDTQYF
DNA: TGTGCCAGCAGCCCCCGGGTACTAGCGGGAGAGATCCCAGATACGCAGTATTTT
size: many
D: TRBD2
J: TRBJ2-3
V: TRBV11-2

CDR3: CSAGTSGSAQGTQYF
DNA: TGCAGTGCTGGAACTAGCGGGAGCGCCCAGGGGACCCAGTACTTC
size: many
D: TRBD2
J: TRBJ2-5
V: TRBV20-1

CDR3: CASSQVGQDTQYF
DNA: TGTGCCAGCAGCCAAGTAGGGCAAGATACGCAGTATTTT
size: NA
D: NA
J: TRBJ2-3
V: TRBV3-1

CDR3: CASSLERTSGAQETQYF
DNA: TGCGCCAGCAGCTTGGAGAGGACTAGCGGGGCCCAAGAGACCCAGTACTTC
size: NA
D: TRBD2
J: TRBJ2-5
V: TRBV5-1